What follows is one T cell receptor beta chain and its context. These data are taken from a study of blood T cell repertoires in COVID-19. The length of the CDR3 is 15 residues. Per germline, CDR1 MGHRA and CDR2 YSYEKL. V was clipped by 11 bases and J by 5 bases; unmatched bases: 12. The repertoire was sequenced with immunoSEQ multiplex PCR; TCRdb's copy has only in-frame clones and lacks some. The repertoire holds a few hundred thousand clones, with 88% as singletons. The clonotype comes from a man younger than 35 with active or convalescent COVID-19. The sample was peripheral blood. The genes are TRBV4-1 and TRBJ2-1; TRBD2 agrees at 10 bases. The CDR3 DNA sequence: TGCGCCGCAAGCGGGGGGGGCCCCTCGGACAATGAGCAGTTCTTC. This encodes CAASGGGPSDNEQFF.